This T cell receptor beta chain was obtained from a study of cytomegalovirus exposure and HLA in healthy donors. Whole-study results and caveats: Some V segments could not be told apart, so they were left out, TRBV6-2 and TRBV6-3 among them. Analysis performed later showed TCR beta chains linked to HLA being more clonally expanded than equally common others.

V shed 4 bases, J shed 2 bases, and the junction held 4 bases outside the gene matches. The CDR3 length is 15 residues. Germline CDR1 reads SGHRS; CDR2 reads YFSETQ. Worth noting for this clone: Antigen unknown.

PCR was performed using 60 Vbeta and 13 Jbeta primers. In the original processing: An analysis performed later counted 74 million or so unique TCR beta chains (roughly 11 million of them shared). Clones were read by immunoSEQ multiplex PCR, and TCRdb kept only the in-frame ones, dropping some. That table gives V, J and clone size, and the DNA gave D and trimming. The specimen's table records under 40,000 clones. The sequencing sample was made of PBMCs. V and J are TRBV5-1 and TRBJ2-3; 10 bases line up with TRBD2. This receptor was obtained from a woman aged 40 to 55 in good health and CMV-seropositive. Here the CDR3 reads CASSPLAGATDTQYF. The CDR3, as DNA: TGCGCCAGCAGCCCGCTAGCGGGAGCCACAGATACGCAGTATTTT.